Below, one TCR beta chain is given with its context. The V gene's germline CDR1 is SGHRS and CDR2 YFSETQ. V was cut by 2 bases and J by 4 bases, with 15 bases left in between. This CDR3 is 15 amino acids long. The sample comes from a study of radiotherapy plus CTLA-4 blockade in lung cancer. Produced via immunoSEQ multiplex PCR; TCRdb's table is partial and in-frame only. The data show 52,000 or so clones, with approximately 80% seen just once and about 2.9% held by the top ten. With ipilimumab providing CTLA-4 blockade, focal radiation was administered to patients who had chemo-refractory metastatic non-small-cell lung cancer.

This receptor was identified in a human donor with non-small cell lung cancer who had a partial response to radiotherapy plus ipilimumab. The chain carries TRBV5-1 and TRBJ1-2; weak D call: TRBD1 (6 bases). The specimen was peripheral blood, collected from a patient treated with radiotherapy plus ipilimumab. CDR3 DNA sequence: TGCGCCAGCAGCTTAGCAGGGGACATGACCTATGGCTACACCTTC. This gives the protein CASSLAGDMTYGYTF.